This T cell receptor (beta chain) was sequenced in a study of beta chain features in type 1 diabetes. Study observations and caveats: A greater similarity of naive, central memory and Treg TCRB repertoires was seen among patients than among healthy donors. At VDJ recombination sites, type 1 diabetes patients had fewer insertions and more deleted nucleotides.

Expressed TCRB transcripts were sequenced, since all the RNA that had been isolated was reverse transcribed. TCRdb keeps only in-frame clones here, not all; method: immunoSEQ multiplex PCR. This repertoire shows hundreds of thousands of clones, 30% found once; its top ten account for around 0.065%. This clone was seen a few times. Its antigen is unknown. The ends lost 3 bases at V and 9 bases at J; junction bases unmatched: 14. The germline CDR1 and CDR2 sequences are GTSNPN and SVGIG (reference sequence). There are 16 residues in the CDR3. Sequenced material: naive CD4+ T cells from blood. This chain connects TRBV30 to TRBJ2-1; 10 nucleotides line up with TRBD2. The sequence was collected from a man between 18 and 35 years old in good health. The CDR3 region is CAWSARSSGGGGEQFF. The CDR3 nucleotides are TGTGCCTGGAGCGCCCGGAGCAGCGGGGGGGGCGGTGAGCAGTTCTTC.